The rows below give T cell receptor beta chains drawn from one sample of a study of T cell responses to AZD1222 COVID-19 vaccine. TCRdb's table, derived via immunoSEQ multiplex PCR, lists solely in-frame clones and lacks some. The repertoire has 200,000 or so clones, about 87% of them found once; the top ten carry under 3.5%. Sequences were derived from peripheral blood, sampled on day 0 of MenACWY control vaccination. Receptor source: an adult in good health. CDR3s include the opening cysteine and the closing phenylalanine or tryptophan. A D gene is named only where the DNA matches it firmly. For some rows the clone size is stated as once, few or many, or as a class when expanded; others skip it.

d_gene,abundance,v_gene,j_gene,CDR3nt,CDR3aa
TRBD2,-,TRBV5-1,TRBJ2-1,TGCGCCAGCAGCTTAGCGGGAGGGCTTGGCAATGAGCAGTTCTTC,CASSLAGGLGNEQFF
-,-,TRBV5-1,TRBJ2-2,TGCGCCAGCAGCTTCCGGGGCACGAACACCGGGGAGCTGTTTTTT,CASSFRGTNTGELFF
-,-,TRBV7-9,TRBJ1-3,TGTGCCAGCAGCACAAGACCACAGGGTCCTGGAAACACCATATATTTT,CASSTRPQGPGNTIYF
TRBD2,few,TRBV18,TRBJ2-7,TGTGCCAGCTCACCCCCTAATGGGAGGGCAGGGTACGAGCAGTACTTC,CASSPPNGRAGYEQYF
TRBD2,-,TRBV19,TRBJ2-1,TGTGCCAGTAACGGAGATGGCGGGAGCTCCTACAATGAGCAGTTCTTC,CASNGDGGSSYNEQFF
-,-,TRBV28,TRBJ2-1,TGTGCCAGCACACGGGTGGGAGCTTGGGGTGAGCAGTTCTTC,CASTRVGAWGEQFF
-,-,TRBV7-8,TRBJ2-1,TGTGCCAGCAGCTCTAAAGCGAGCTCCTACAATGAGCAGTTCTTC,CASSSKASSYNEQFF
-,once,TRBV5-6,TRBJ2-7,TGTGCCAGCAGCTACAGCTATGAGCAGTACTTC,CASSYSYEQYF
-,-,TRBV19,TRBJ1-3,TGTGCCAGTAGTATAGCGGCTCAAAGGTCTGGAAACACCATATATTTT,CASSIAAQRSGNTIYF
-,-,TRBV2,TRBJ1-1,TGTGCCAGCAGTGACGTGGGTAACACTGAAGCTTTCTTT,CASSDVGNTEAFF
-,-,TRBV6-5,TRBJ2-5,TGTGCCAGCTCAGTAGGACAGCAAGAGACCCAGTACTTC,CASSVGQQETQYF
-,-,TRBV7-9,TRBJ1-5,TGTGCCAGCAGCTTAGACGGTCCGGGGGCGCGTAATCAGCCCCAGCATTTT,CASSLDGPGARNQPQHF
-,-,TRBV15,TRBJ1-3,TGTGCCACCAGCAGAGATGGGTGGGGATCTGGAAACACCATATATTTT,CATSRDGWGSGNTIYF
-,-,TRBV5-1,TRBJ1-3,TGCGCCAGCAGCTTGGCAGGACGGGACACCATATATTTT,CASSLAGRDTIYF
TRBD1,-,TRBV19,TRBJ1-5,TGTGCCAGTAGTTCCGGGACAGGGTATCAGCCCCAGCATTTT,CASSSGTGYQPQHF
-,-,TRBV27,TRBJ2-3,TGTGCCAGCAGTTTATACGGGCTGGGTCGGGAAGATACGCAGTATTTT,CASSLYGLGREDTQYF
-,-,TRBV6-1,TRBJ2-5,TGTGCCAGCAGTGAAGTCTCAGGGGTGCTAGCGCGGGTAGGAGAGACCCAGTACTTC,CASSEVSGVLARVGETQYF
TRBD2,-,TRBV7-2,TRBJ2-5,TGTGCCAGCAGCATCGGGAGGGGGGGCGGAGAGACCCAGTACTTC,CASSIGRGGGETQYF
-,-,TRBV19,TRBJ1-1,TGTGCCAGTAGTATAAATTCCCCACAGGGTGAAGCTTTCTTT,CASSINSPQGEAFF
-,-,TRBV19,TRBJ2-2,TGTGCCAGTAGCGCCCCGGGCATTTCTAAGAACACCGGGGAGCTGTTTTTT,CASSAPGISKNTGELFF
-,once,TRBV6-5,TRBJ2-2,TGTGCCAGCAGCTGGGACATCGCGAACACCGGGGAGCTGTTTTTT,CASSWDIANTGELFF
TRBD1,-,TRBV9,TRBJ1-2,TGTGCCAGCAGCTCAGGGGGCACAAATGGCTACACCTTC,CASSSGGTNGYTF
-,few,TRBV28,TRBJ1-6,TGTGCCAGCAGTTTACACGGGGACGGTTCACCCCTCCACTTT,CASSLHGDGSPLHF
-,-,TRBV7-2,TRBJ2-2,TGTGCCAGCAGCTTTCCCAACACCGGGGAGCTGTTTTTT,CASSFPNTGELFF
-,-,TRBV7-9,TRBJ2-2,TGTGCCAGCAGCTTACCACCCCGGATGAGCACCGGGGAGCTGTTTTTT,CASSLPPRMSTGELFF
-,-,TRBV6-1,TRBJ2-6,TGTGCCAGCAGTGAAGCGGGACTGGGGAGTCACTCTGGGGCCAACGTCCTGACTTTC,CASSEAGLGSHSGANVLTF
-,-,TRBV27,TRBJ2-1,TGTGCCAGCAGTTTAAGGTTCTTCGGGAATGAGCAGTTCTTC,CASSLRFFGNEQFF
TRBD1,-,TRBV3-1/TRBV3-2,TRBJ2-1,TGTGCCAGCAGCCCAGGGGGCTCCTACAATGAGCAGTTCTTC,CASSPGGSYNEQFF
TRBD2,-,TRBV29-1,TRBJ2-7,TGCAGCGTCGGCCAGCGGGAGATCTACGAGCAGTACTTC,CSVGQREIYEQYF
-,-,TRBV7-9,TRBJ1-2,TGTGCCAGCAGCAGGGTGTCAGAACTGCCAAACTATGGCTACACCTTC,CASSRVSELPNYGYTF
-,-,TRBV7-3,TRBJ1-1,TGTGCCAGCAGCCAGACCCGGGACACTGAAGCTTTCTTT,CASSQTRDTEAFF
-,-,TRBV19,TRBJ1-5,TGTGCCACCAGGACAAGCCACAATCAGCCCCAGCATTTT,CATRTSHNQPQHF
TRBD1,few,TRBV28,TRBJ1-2,TGTGCCAGCAGTCCCCGGACAGGCCTCTATGGCTACACCTTC,CASSPRTGLYGYTF
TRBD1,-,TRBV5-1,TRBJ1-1,TGCGCCAGCAGGGGACAGGGGGGAAACACTGAAGCTTTCTTT,CASRGQGGNTEAFF
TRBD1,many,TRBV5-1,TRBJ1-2,TGCGCCAGCAGCTTGGCGGGGACAGCAGATGGCTACACCTTC,CASSLAGTADGYTF
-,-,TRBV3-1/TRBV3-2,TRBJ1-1,TGTGCCAGCACCCCACACGGAGGTCCGAGGAACACTGAAGCTTTCTTT,CASTPHGGPRNTEAFF
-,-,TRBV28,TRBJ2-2,TGTGCCACCGGCAGGGGGGGAGCCGTCGGGGAGCTGTTTTTT,CATGRGGAVGELFF
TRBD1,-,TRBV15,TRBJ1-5,TGTGCCACCAGCAGAGGGGACAGGGGGAGAGGTCAGCCCCAGCATTTT,CATSRGDRGRGQPQHF
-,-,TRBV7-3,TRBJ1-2,TGTGCCAGCAGCCCTATTGAGGGGAGCGAGGGCTACACCTTC,CASSPIEGSEGYTF
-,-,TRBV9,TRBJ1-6,TGTGCCAGCAGCCAAGCGGGGGGGGAAGGTTCACCCCTCCACTTT,CASSQAGGEGSPLHF
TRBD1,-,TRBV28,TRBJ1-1,TGTGCCAGCAGTGAACCCGGATGGGACAGGGATACTGAAGCTTTCTTT,CASSEPGWDRDTEAFF
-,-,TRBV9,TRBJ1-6,TGTGCCAGCAGCGTTACCGGGACGGGCTCCCCCCTCCACTTT,CASSVTGTGSPLHF
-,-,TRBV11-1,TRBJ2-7,TGTGCCAGCAGCTTAGAAGCAGGGGTAAGCTACGAGCAGTACTTC,CASSLEAGVSYEQYF
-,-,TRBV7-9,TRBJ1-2,TGTGCCAGCAGCTCCACCGGGGATAACTATGGCTACACCTTC,CASSSTGDNYGYTF
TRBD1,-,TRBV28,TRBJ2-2,TGTGCCAGCAGTTTACATGATAGTTCCAGGGGGCTTGCCGGGGAGCTGTTTTTT,CASSLHDSSRGLAGELFF